These T cell receptor beta chains were read from a single sample in a study of cytomegalovirus exposure and HLA in healthy donors. Libraries were prepared by immunoSEQ multiplex PCR; TCRdb keeps only in-frame clonotypes and omits some of them. The sample has 100,000 to 150,000 clones, about 80% seen once. Sequencing used PBMCs. The receptors derive from a girl aged 2 to 9 in good health and CMV-seronegative. CDR3s include the opening cysteine and the closing phenylalanine or tryptophan. A D gene is named only where the DNA matches it firmly. Expanded clones get a size class; other rows say once, few or many, or leave the size out.

V gene: TRBV19
clone size: NA
D gene: TRBD1
J gene: TRBJ1-5
CDR3 protein: CASSIGGQGGHFYQPQHF
CDR3 DNA: TGTGCCAGTAGTATAGGGGGACAGGGTGGCCACTTTTATCAGCCCCAGCATTTT

V gene: TRBV12-5
clone size: NA
D gene: NA
J gene: TRBJ1-5
CDR3 protein: CASGLVELRHYSNQPQHF
CDR3 DNA: TGTGCTAGTGGTTTGGTGGAGTTACGGCACTATAGCAATCAGCCCCAGCATTTT

V gene: TRBV18
clone size: NA
D gene: TRBD1
J gene: TRBJ2-7
CDR3 protein: CASSADRREQYF
CDR3 DNA: TGTGCCAGCTCGGCGGACAGGCGCGAGCAGTACTTC

V gene: TRBV19
clone size: NA
D gene: TRBD1
J gene: TRBJ2-5
CDR3 protein: CASSTNRGETQYF
CDR3 DNA: TGTGCCAGTAGTACCAACAGGGGGGAGACCCAGTACTTC

V gene: TRBV6-5
clone size: NA
D gene: NA
J gene: TRBJ2-3
CDR3 protein: CASSYSKRTDTQYF
CDR3 DNA: TGTGCCAGCAGTTATAGCAAACGCACAGATACGCAGTATTTT

V gene: TRBV5-1
clone size: NA
D gene: NA
J gene: TRBJ2-3
CDR3 protein: CASSLEAGIYTQYF
CDR3 DNA: TGCGCCAGCAGCTTAGAGGCAGGGATATATACGCAGTATTTT

V gene: TRBV5-6
clone size: NA
D gene: NA
J gene: TRBJ2-5
CDR3 protein: CASSPRPDRQETQYF
CDR3 DNA: TGTGCCAGCAGCCCAAGACCGGACAGACAAGAGACCCAGTACTTC

V gene: TRBV4-1
clone size: NA
D gene: TRBD1
J gene: TRBJ1-1
CDR3 protein: CASSPSLQGADTEAFF
CDR3 DNA: TGCGCCAGCAGCCCCTCCCTTCAGGGGGCTGACACTGAAGCTTTCTTT

V gene: TRBV6-5
clone size: once
D gene: TRBD1
J gene: TRBJ1-1
CDR3 protein: CASSSRTGTTEPFF
CDR3 DNA: TGTGCCAGCAGTTCACGGACAGGAACCACTGAACCTTTCTTT

V gene: TRBV5-1
clone size: few
D gene: NA
J gene: TRBJ2-7
CDR3 protein: CASSLVEIDEQYF
CDR3 DNA: TGCGCCAGCAGCTTAGTGGAGATCGACGAGCAGTACTTC

V gene: TRBV15
clone size: NA
D gene: TRBD2
J gene: TRBJ2-5
CDR3 protein: CATSLGPGLEETQYF
CDR3 DNA: TGTGCCACCAGCTTGGGGCCGGGACTAGAAGAGACCCAGTACTTC

V gene: TRBV19
clone size: once
D gene: TRBD2
J gene: TRBJ2-1
CDR3 protein: CASSLKREGLYEQFF
CDR3 DNA: TGTGCCAGTAGCTTAAAGCGGGAGGGCCTATATGAGCAGTTCTTC

V gene: TRBV9
clone size: NA
D gene: NA
J gene: TRBJ1-1
CDR3 protein: CASSVGGLTEAFF
CDR3 DNA: TGTGCCAGCAGCGTAGGAGGTTTGACTGAAGCTTTCTTT

V gene: TRBV29-1
clone size: few
D gene: TRBD2
J gene: TRBJ2-1
CDR3 protein: CSVTSGDYNEQFF
CDR3 DNA: TGCAGCGTAACTAGCGGAGACTACAATGAGCAGTTCTTC

V gene: TRBV15
clone size: once
D gene: TRBD1
J gene: TRBJ2-1
CDR3 protein: CATSSMTGAGYNEQFF
CDR3 DNA: TGTGCCACCAGCTCCATGACAGGGGCCGGATACAATGAGCAGTTCTTC

V gene: TRBV15
clone size: once
D gene: NA
J gene: TRBJ2-6
CDR3 protein: CATSRGEGHLGANVLTF
CDR3 DNA: TGTGCCACCAGCAGAGGAGAGGGCCACCTCGGGGCCAACGTCCTGACTTTC

V gene: TRBV4-3
clone size: NA
D gene: NA
J gene: TRBJ1-4
CDR3 protein: CASSQERGMANEKLFF
CDR3 DNA: TGCGCCAGCAGCCAAGAACGGGGAATGGCTAATGAAAAACTGTTTTTT

V gene: TRBV28
clone size: NA
D gene: TRBD2
J gene: TRBJ2-7
CDR3 protein: CASSLPTSLPYEQYF
CDR3 DNA: TGTGCCAGCAGTTTACCGACTAGCCTCCCCTACGAGCAGTACTTC

V gene: TRBV5-1
clone size: NA
D gene: NA
J gene: TRBJ1-1
CDR3 protein: CASSRKSRSGLGTEAFF
CDR3 DNA: TGCGCCAGCAGCAGGAAGTCCCGGTCAGGGCTGGGCACTGAAGCTTTCTTT

V gene: TRBV19
clone size: NA
D gene: TRBD1
J gene: TRBJ1-2
CDR3 protein: CASSIGQGGSKNYGYTF
CDR3 DNA: TGTGCCAGTAGTATCGGACAGGGAGGGAGTAAAAACTATGGCTACACCTTC

V gene: TRBV25-1
clone size: NA
D gene: TRBD1
J gene: TRBJ2-7
CDR3 protein: CASRDIGTDHYEQYF
CDR3 DNA: TGTGCCAGCAGAGATATCGGGACAGACCACTACGAGCAGTACTTC

V gene: TRBV2
clone size: NA
D gene: TRBD1
J gene: TRBJ2-1
CDR3 protein: CASSRRDRGFSNEQFF
CDR3 DNA: TGTGCCAGCAGTCGTAGGGACAGGGGCTTTAGTAATGAGCAGTTCTTC

V gene: TRBV5-6
clone size: NA
D gene: NA
J gene: TRBJ1-1
CDR3 protein: CASSLGGSGTEAFF
CDR3 DNA: TGTGCCAGCAGCTTGGGAGGGTCTGGGACTGAAGCTTTCTTT

V gene: TRBV7-3
clone size: NA
D gene: NA
J gene: TRBJ1-1
CDR3 protein: CASSLNPGKLSEAFF
CDR3 DNA: TGTGCCAGCAGCTTAAATCCAGGGAAGCTCTCTGAAGCTTTCTTT

V gene: TRBV15
clone size: NA
D gene: NA
J gene: TRBJ2-1
CDR3 protein: CATSRVEPGSNEQFF
CDR3 DNA: TGTGCCACCAGCAGAGTGGAGCCGGGGTCGAATGAGCAGTTCTTC

V gene: TRBV9
clone size: NA
D gene: NA
J gene: TRBJ1-4
CDR3 protein: CASSVGTTATNEKLFF
CDR3 DNA: TGTGCCAGCAGCGTAGGAACGACAGCAACTAATGAAAAACTGTTTTTT

V gene: TRBV27
clone size: NA
D gene: TRBD2
J gene: TRBJ2-1
CDR3 protein: CASSPKGAGGHLYNEQFF
CDR3 DNA: TGTGCCAGCAGTCCTAAGGGCGCGGGAGGCCACCTATACAATGAGCAGTTCTTC

V gene: TRBV7-8
clone size: NA
D gene: NA
J gene: TRBJ2-1
CDR3 protein: CASSLSFGTYNEQFF
CDR3 DNA: TGTGCCAGCAGCTTATCGTTCGGGACCTACAATGAGCAGTTCTTC

V gene: TRBV4-1
clone size: NA
D gene: NA
J gene: TRBJ2-1
CDR3 protein: CASSPMAGEQFF
CDR3 DNA: TGCGCCAGCAGCCCGATGGCGGGTGAGCAGTTCTTC

V gene: TRBV15
clone size: once
D gene: TRBD1
J gene: TRBJ2-7
CDR3 protein: CATRRDRGSGEQYF
CDR3 DNA: TGTGCCACCCGGCGGGACAGGGGGTCGGGCGAGCAGTACTTC

V gene: TRBV7-7
clone size: NA
D gene: NA
J gene: TRBJ1-1
CDR3 protein: CASSLGTDTEAFF
CDR3 DNA: TGTGCCAGCAGCTTAGGTACGGACACTGAAGCTTTCTTT

V gene: TRBV7-6
clone size: NA
D gene: TRBD1
J gene: TRBJ1-4
CDR3 protein: CASSSRQGATNEKLFF
CDR3 DNA: TGTGCCAGCAGCTCCCGACAGGGCGCAACTAATGAAAAACTGTTTTTT

V gene: TRBV6-5
clone size: NA
D gene: NA
J gene: TRBJ2-3
CDR3 protein: CASRRSGSTDTQYF
CDR3 DNA: TGTGCCAGCAGAAGGAGCGGAAGCACAGATACGCAGTATTTT

V gene: TRBV4-1
clone size: NA
D gene: NA
J gene: TRBJ2-7
CDR3 protein: CASSQTGTGVLEQYF
CDR3 DNA: TGCGCCAGCAGCCAGACCGGGACGGGGGTGCTCGAGCAGTACTTC

V gene: TRBV29-1
clone size: NA
D gene: NA
J gene: TRBJ1-4
CDR3 protein: CSVEWSEKLFF
CDR3 DNA: TGCAGCGTTGAATGGAGTGAAAAACTGTTTTTT

V gene: TRBV2
clone size: few
D gene: TRBD1
J gene: TRBJ1-1
CDR3 protein: CASTDSDLQGAEAFF
CDR3 DNA: TGTGCCAGCACCGATTCGGACCTCCAGGGGGCTGAAGCTTTCTTT

V gene: TRBV10-2
clone size: NA
D gene: NA
J gene: TRBJ1-1
CDR3 protein: CASSEGGGWLLNTEAFF
CDR3 DNA: TGCGCCAGCAGTGAAGGCGGGGGGTGGCTCCTGAACACTGAAGCTTTCTTT

V gene: TRBV30
clone size: NA
D gene: NA
J gene: TRBJ1-5
CDR3 protein: CAWSNGLSNQPQHF
CDR3 DNA: TGTGCCTGGAGTAACGGGTTGAGCAATCAGCCCCAGCATTTT

V gene: TRBV4-2
clone size: NA
D gene: TRBD1
J gene: TRBJ1-4
CDR3 protein: CASRTDRGQVGLGEKLFF
CDR3 DNA: TGTGCCAGCAGGACGGACAGGGGGCAAGTTGGCCTGGGTGAAAAACTGTTTTTT

V gene: TRBV7-6
clone size: NA
D gene: TRBD2
J gene: TRBJ2-7
CDR3 protein: CASSLARGGTGAGEQYF
CDR3 DNA: TGTGCCAGCAGCTTAGCTCGGGGGGGGACGGGCGCGGGGGAGCAGTACTTC

V gene: TRBV9
clone size: NA
D gene: NA
J gene: TRBJ2-6
CDR3 protein: CASSADAQGGWSGANVLTF
CDR3 DNA: TGTGCCAGCAGCGCAGATGCGCAGGGAGGATGGTCTGGGGCCAACGTCCTGACTTTC

V gene: TRBV9
clone size: NA
D gene: TRBD1
J gene: TRBJ1-4
CDR3 protein: CASSPGGGQGANEKLFF
CDR3 DNA: TGTGCCAGCAGCCCGGGTGGGGGACAGGGTGCTAATGAAAAACTGTTTTTT

V gene: TRBV30
clone size: NA
D gene: TRBD1
J gene: TRBJ1-2
CDR3 protein: CAWSAGTGNGYTF
CDR3 DNA: TGTGCCTGGAGTGCGGGGACAGGGAATGGCTACACCTTC

V gene: TRBV2
clone size: NA
D gene: TRBD1
J gene: TRBJ1-2
CDR3 protein: CASSGTGHRYGYTF
CDR3 DNA: TGTGCCAGCAGTGGGACAGGGCATCGCTATGGCTACACCTTC

V gene: TRBV19
clone size: NA
D gene: NA
J gene: TRBJ1-1
CDR3 protein: CASSIIARSTEAFF
CDR3 DNA: TGTGCCAGTAGTATAATCGCCCGGAGCACTGAAGCTTTCTTT

V gene: TRBV5-5
clone size: few
D gene: NA
J gene: TRBJ1-1
CDR3 protein: CASSRPGRELNTEAFF
CDR3 DNA: TGTGCCAGCAGCCGGCCGGGACGGGAGCTTAACACTGAAGCTTTCTTT

V gene: TRBV19
clone size: NA
D gene: TRBD1
J gene: TRBJ1-2
CDR3 protein: CASSTTRQGANYGYTF
CDR3 DNA: TGTGCCAGTAGTACGACCCGACAGGGAGCTAACTATGGCTACACCTTC

V gene: TRBV18
clone size: NA
D gene: TRBD1
J gene: TRBJ1-3
CDR3 protein: CASSPRGTGSSGNTIYF
CDR3 DNA: TGTGCCAGCTCACCACGTGGGACAGGGAGCTCTGGAAACACCATATATTTT

V gene: TRBV28
clone size: NA
D gene: NA
J gene: TRBJ1-4
CDR3 protein: CASSLSGFTNEKLFF
CDR3 DNA: TGTGCCAGCAGTTTGTCGGGATTCACTAATGAAAAACTGTTTTTT

V gene: TRBV28
clone size: once
D gene: TRBD2
J gene: TRBJ2-1
CDR3 protein: CASSDRTRLDEQFF
CDR3 DNA: TGTGCCAGCAGTGATCGGACTAGGCTGGATGAGCAGTTCTTC

V gene: TRBV6-1
clone size: few
D gene: TRBD2
J gene: TRBJ2-1
CDR3 protein: CASRSGTSGSNEQFF
CDR3 DNA: TGTGCCAGCAGATCCGGGACTAGCGGGAGCAATGAGCAGTTCTTC

V gene: TRBV2
clone size: once
D gene: NA
J gene: TRBJ1-5
CDR3 protein: CASSEVERGGDQPQHF
CDR3 DNA: TGTGCCAGCAGTGAAGTAGAGAGAGGGGGGGACCAGCCCCAGCATTTT

V gene: TRBV7-3
clone size: NA
D gene: TRBD2
J gene: TRBJ2-1
CDR3 protein: CASSSLAGGSNEQFF
CDR3 DNA: TGTGCCAGCAGCTCACTAGCGGGAGGATCAAATGAGCAGTTCTTC

V gene: TRBV5-1
clone size: NA
D gene: NA
J gene: TRBJ2-5
CDR3 protein: CASSLNGGRSRETQYF
CDR3 DNA: TGCGCCAGCAGCTTGAACGGGGGGCGTTCGAGAGAGACCCAGTACTTC

V gene: TRBV5-1
clone size: NA
D gene: TRBD2
J gene: TRBJ2-7
CDR3 protein: CASSLDGLAGPESSYEQYF
CDR3 DNA: TGCGCCAGCAGCTTGGATGGACTAGCGGGTCCCGAAAGCTCCTACGAGCAGTACTTC